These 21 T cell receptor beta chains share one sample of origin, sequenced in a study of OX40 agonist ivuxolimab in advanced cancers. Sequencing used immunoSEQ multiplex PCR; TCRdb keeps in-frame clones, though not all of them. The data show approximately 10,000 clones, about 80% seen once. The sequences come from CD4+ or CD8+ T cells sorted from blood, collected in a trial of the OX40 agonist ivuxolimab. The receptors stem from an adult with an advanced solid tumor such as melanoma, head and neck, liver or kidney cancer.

As DNA, the CDR3 is TGTGCCAGCAGCTTAGCGTACCGGGCGGGAGGGCCATACGAGCAGTACTTC. It codes for CASSLAYRAGGPYEQYF. V usage is TRBV11-2 and J usage is TRBJ2-7; 9 bases align to TRBD2. The CDR3 extends over 17 amino acids. Looked up from germline, CDR1 is SGHAT and CDR2 is FQNNGV. V dropped 1 base and J dropped 4; count of bases not matched to a gene: 11.

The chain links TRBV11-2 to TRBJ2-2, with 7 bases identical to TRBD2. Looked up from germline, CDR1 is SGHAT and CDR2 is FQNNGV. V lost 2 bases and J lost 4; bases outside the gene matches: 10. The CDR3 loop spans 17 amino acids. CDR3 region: CASSLPWEGLGTGELFF. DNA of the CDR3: TGTGCCAGCAGCTTACCGTGGGAGGGCCTGGGCACCGGGGAGCTGTTTTTT.

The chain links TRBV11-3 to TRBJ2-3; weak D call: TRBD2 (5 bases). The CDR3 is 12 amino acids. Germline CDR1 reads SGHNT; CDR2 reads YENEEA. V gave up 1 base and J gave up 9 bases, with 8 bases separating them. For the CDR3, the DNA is TGTGCCAGCAGCTTAGGAACGGGAACGCAGTATTTT. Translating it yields CASSLGTGTQYF.

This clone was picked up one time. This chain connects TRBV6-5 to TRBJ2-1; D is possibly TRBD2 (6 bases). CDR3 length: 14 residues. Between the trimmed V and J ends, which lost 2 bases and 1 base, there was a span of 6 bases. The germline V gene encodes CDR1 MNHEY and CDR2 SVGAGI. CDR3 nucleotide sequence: TGTGCCAGCAGTTACGGGACTTCCTACAATGAGCAGTTCTTC. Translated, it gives CASSYGTSYNEQFF.

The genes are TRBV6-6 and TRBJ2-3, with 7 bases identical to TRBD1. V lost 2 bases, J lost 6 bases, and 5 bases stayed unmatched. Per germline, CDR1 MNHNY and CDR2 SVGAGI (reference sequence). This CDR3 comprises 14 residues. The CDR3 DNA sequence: TGTGCCAGCAGTTACGGGCAGGGGGTCGATACGCAGTATTTT. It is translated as CASSYGQGVDTQYF.

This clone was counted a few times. The CDR3 is CASSFPKSTGMDGYTF. CDR3 DNA: TGTGCCAGCAGTTTCCCCAAATCGACAGGGATGGATGGCTACACCTTC. The V and J genes are TRBV28 and TRBJ1-2; 7 nucleotides line up with TRBD1. With V trimmed by 3 bases and J by 6 bases, 13 bases remained unmatched. Germline CDR1 reads MDHEN; CDR2 reads SYDVKM. The CDR3 runs to 16 residues.

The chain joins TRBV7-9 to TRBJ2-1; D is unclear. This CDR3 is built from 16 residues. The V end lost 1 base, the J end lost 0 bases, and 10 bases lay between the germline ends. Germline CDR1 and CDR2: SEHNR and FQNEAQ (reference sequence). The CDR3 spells CASSLDRPSSYNEQFF. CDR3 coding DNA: TGTGCCAGCAGCTTAGACAGACCGAGCTCCTACAATGAGCAGTTCTTC.

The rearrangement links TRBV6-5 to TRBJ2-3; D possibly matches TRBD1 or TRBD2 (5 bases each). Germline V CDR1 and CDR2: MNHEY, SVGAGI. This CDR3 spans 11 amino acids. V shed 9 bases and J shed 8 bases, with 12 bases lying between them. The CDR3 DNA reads TGTGCCAGTTTGAGGGACGGTACGCAGTATTTT. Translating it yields CASLRDGTQYF.

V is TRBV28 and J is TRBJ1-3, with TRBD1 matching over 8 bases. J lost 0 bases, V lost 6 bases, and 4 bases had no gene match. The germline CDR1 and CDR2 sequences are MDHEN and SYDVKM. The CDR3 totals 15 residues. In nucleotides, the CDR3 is TGTGCCAGCAGCCCCGACAGGGGCTCTGGAAACACCATATATTTT. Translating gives CASSPDRGSGNTIYF.

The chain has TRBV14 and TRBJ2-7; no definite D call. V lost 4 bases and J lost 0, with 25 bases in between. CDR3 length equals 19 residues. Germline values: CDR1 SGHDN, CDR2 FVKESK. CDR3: CASSRKENTETASSYEQYV. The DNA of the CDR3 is TGTGCCAGCAGCCGGAAGGAAAACACGGAGACTGCGAGCTCCTACGAGCAGTACGTC.

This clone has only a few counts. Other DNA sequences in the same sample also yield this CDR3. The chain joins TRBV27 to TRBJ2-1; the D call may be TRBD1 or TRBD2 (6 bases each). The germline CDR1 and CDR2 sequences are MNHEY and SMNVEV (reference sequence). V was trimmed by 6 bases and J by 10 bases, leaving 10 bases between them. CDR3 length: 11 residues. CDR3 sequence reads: CASRLGGEQFF. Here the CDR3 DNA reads TGTGCCAGCAGGCTAGGGGGGGAGCAGTTCTTC.

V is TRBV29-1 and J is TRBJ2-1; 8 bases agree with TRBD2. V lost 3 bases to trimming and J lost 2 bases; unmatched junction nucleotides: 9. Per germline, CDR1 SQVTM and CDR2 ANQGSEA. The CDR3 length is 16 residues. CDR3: CSVEKLADQTYNEQFF. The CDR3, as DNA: TGCAGCGTTGAGAAACTAGCGGACCAAACCTACAATGAGCAGTTCTTC.

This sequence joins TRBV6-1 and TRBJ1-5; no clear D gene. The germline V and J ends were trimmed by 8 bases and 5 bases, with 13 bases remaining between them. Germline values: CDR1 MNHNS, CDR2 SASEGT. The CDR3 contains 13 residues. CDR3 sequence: CASGGHADQPQHF. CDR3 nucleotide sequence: TGTGCCAGCGGCGGGCATGCCGATCAGCCCCAGCATTTT.

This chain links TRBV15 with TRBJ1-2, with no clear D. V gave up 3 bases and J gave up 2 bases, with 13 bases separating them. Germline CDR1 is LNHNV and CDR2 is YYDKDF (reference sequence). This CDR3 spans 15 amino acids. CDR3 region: CATSSGSLKNYGYTF. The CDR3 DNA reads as TGTGCCACCAGCAGCGGGAGCTTAAAGAACTATGGCTACACCTTC.

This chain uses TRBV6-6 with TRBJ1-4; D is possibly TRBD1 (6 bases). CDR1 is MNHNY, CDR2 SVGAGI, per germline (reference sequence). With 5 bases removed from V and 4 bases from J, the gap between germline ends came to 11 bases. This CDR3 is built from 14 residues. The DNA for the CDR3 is TGTGCCAGCAGTCAGGGACATCTTAATGAAAAACTGTTTTTT. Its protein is CASSQGHLNEKLFF.

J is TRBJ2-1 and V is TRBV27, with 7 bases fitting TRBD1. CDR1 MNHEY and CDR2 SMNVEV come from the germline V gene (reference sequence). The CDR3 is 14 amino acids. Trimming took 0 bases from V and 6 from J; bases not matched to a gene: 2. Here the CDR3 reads CASSLSNRGNEQFF. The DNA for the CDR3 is TGTGCCAGCAGTTTATCCAACAGGGGCAATGAGCAGTTCTTC.

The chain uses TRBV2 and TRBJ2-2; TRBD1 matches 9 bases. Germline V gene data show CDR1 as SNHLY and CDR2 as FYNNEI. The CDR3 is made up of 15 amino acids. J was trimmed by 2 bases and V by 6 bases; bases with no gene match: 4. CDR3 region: CASREQGANTGELFF. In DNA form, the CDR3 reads TGTGCCAGCAGGGAACAGGGGGCTAACACCGGGGAGCTGTTTTTT.

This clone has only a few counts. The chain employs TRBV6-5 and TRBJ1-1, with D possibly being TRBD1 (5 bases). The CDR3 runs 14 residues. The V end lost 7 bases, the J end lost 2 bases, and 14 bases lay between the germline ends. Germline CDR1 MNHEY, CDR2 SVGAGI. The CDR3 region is CASKLGGGNTEAFF. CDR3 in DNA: TGTGCCAGCAAGTTGGGGGGAGGCAACACTGAAGCTTTCTTT.

The CDR3 DNA is TGTGCCATCCACGAAGGCAATCAGCCCCAGCATTTT. It yields the protein CAIHEGNQPQHF. This chain uses TRBV28 with TRBJ1-5, with D uncertain. V was pared by 10 bases and J by 2 bases, with 9 bases between. CDR1 is MDHEN, CDR2 SYDVKM, per germline. The CDR3 is made up of 12 amino acids.

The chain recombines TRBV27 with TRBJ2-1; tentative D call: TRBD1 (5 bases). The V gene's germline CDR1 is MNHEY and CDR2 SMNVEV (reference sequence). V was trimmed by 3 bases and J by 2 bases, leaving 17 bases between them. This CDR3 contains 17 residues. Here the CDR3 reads CASSLSSGFSPYNEQFF. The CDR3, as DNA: TGTGCCAGCAGTTTGTCATCAGGGTTTAGTCCCTACAATGAGCAGTTCTTC.

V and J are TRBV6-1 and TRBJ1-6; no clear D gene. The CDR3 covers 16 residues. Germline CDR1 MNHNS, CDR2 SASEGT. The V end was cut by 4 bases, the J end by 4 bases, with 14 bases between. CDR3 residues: CASSARAPSYNSPLHF. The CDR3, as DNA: TGTGCCAGCAGTGCGAGGGCCCCCTCATATAATTCACCCCTCCACTTT.